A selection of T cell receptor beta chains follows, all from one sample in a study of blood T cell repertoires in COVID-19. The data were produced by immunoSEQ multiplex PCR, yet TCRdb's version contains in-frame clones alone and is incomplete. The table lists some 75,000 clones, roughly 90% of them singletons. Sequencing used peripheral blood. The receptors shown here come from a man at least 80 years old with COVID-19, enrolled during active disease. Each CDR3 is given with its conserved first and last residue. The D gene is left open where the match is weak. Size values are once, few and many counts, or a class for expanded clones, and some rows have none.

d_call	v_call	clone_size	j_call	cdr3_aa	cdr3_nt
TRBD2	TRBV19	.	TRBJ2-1	CASSIPSGEKNEQFF	TGTGCCAGTAGTATCCCTAGCGGGGAGAAAAATGAGCAGTTCTTC
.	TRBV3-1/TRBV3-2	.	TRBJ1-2	CASSQSVSLGYTF	TGTGCCAGCAGCCAGAGCGTATCCCTCGGCTACACCTTC
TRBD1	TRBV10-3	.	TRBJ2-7	CAISETTGNPYEQYF	TGTGCCATCAGTGAGACGACAGGGAACCCCTACGAGCAGTACTTC
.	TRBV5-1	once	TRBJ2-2	CASSLLQGSGGELFF	TGCGCCAGCAGCTTGTTACAGGGAAGCGGTGGGGAGCTGTTTTTT
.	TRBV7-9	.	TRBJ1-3	CASSEQGTGNTIYF	TGTGCCAGCAGCGAACAGGGCACTGGAAACACCATATATTTT
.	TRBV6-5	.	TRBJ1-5	CASRPGTRADQPQHF	TGTGCCAGCAGACCCGGGACAAGAGCGGATCAGCCCCAGCATTTT
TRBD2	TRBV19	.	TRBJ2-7	CASSSGLAGGNSYEQYF	TGTGCCAGTAGTTCGGGACTAGCGGGGGGCAACTCCTACGAGCAGTACTTC
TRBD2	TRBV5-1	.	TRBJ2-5	CASSYSGGGETQYF	TGCGCCAGCAGTTATAGCGGGGGCGGGGAGACCCAGTACTTC
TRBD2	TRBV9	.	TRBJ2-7	CASSAGLAGERSYEQYF	TGTGCCAGCAGCGCTGGACTAGCGGGGGAAAGATCCTACGAGCAGTACTTC
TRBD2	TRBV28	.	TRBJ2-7	CASSSWTSGGSYEQYF	TGTGCCAGCAGTTCCTGGACTAGCGGGGGCTCTTACGAGCAGTACTTC
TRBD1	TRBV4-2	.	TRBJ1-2	CASSQDQQGDYGYTF	TGTGCCAGCAGCCAAGATCAACAGGGGGACTATGGCTACACCTTC
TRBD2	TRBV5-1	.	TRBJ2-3	CASMSGTSGGTDTQYF	TGCGCCAGCATGTCCGGGACTAGCGGGGGCACAGATACGCAGTATTTT
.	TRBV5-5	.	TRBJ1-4	CASSPAGREKLFF	TGTGCCAGCAGCCCGGCAGGGCGCGAAAAACTGTTTTTT
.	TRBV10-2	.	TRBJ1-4	CASRAGLNEKLFF	TGCGCCAGCAGAGCAGGGCTTAATGAAAAACTGTTTTTT
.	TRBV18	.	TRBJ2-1	CASSLGSYNEQFF	TGTGCCAGCTCCCTAGGGAGCTACAATGAGCAGTTCTTC
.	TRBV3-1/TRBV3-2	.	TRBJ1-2	CASSLAAGKGYYGYTF	TGTGCCAGCAGCCTTGCGGCAGGGAAAGGTTACTATGGCTACACCTTC
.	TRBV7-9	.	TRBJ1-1	CASSLAGGNTEAFF	TGTGCCAGCAGCTTAGCGGGGGGGAACACTGAAGCTTTCTTT
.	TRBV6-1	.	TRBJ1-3	CASSEGVFGTGRATIYF	TGTGCCAGCAGTGAAGGGGTCTTTGGCACAGGGCGGGCCACCATATATTTT
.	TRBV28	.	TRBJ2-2	CASSLRQYTGELFF	TGTGCCAGCAGTTTAAGACAGTACACCGGGGAGCTGTTTTTT
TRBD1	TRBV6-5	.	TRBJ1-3	CASSQDRGGNTIYF	TGTGCCAGCAGCCAGGACAGGGGCGGAAACACCATATATTTT
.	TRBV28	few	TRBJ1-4	CASSPGGREEKLFF	TGTGCCAGCAGCCCCGGGGGGCGAGAGGAAAAACTGTTTTTT
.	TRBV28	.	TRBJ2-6	CASSSRTAGANVLTF	TGTGCCAGCAGTTCCCGGACAGCTGGGGCCAACGTCCTGACTTTC
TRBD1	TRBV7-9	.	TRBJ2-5	CASSPGTGDQETQYF	TGTGCCAGCAGTCCAGGGACAGGGGACCAAGAGACCCAGTACTTC
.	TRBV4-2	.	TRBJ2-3	CASSQERFQGTQYF	TGTGCCAGCAGCCAAGAGAGGTTCCAGGGGACGCAGTATTTT
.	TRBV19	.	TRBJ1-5	CASSMTGQPQHF	TGTGCCAGTAGTATGACAGGACAGCCCCAGCATTTT
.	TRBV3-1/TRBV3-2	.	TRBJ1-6	CASSQLQPNNSPLHF	TGTGCCAGCAGCCAATTACAGCCAAATAATTCACCCCTCCACTTT
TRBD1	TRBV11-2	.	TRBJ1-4	CASSFYGTGGVREKLFF	TGTGCCAGCAGCTTTTATGGGACAGGGGGCGTTCGTGAAAAACTGTTTTTT